Below are 22 T cell receptor beta chains sequenced from a single sample in a study of T cells in Graves' hyperthyroidism and ophthalmopathy. There were TCR beta CDR3 regions amplified from RNA transcripts. Primed by the HTBI set, a first-round RT-PCR was run on the TCR CDR3. TCRdb processed the multiplex PCR reads anew with MiXCR; each CDR3 protein has one entry. The data contain more than 95,000 distinct CDR3 sequences, roughly 47% of them seen just once; the ten biggest clones take up about 25%. Sequencing input: blood. These receptors came from a man aged 35 to 55 with Graves' hyperthyroidism.

A remark on this clonotype: Just one base apart from a much larger clone, this may be a read error. The chain combines TRBV5-5 with TRBJ1-1, with 7 positions matching TRBD1. Germline V lookup: CDR1 SGHKS, CDR2 YYEKEE (reference sequence). The CDR3 has 15 amino acids. CDR3 bases: TGTGCCGGCAGCTCGTTGACAGGGAGTAGGGCGGAAGCTTTCTTT. Translated, it gives CAGSSLTGSRAEAFF.

The genes are TRBV7-2 and TRBJ1-6; 8 bases match TRBD1. The CDR3 sequence is 15 residues long. CDR1 and CDR2 (germline): SGHTA, FQGNSA. Germline trimming cut 5 bases from V and 10 bases from J; bases unmatched to any gene: 10. Here the CDR3 reads CASSTRDRSWSPLHF. DNA of the CDR3: TGTGCCAGCAGCACGAGGGACAGGTCATGGTCACCCCTCCACTTT.

The sample holds many counts of this clonotype. The chain joins TRBV10-3 to TRBJ1-1, with D uncertain. CDR3 size: 13 residues. V lost 2 bases and J lost 1, with 5 bases in between. Looked up from germline, CDR1 is ENHRY and CDR2 is SYGVKD. CDR3 DNA: TGTGCCATCAGTGAGACAGCGAACACTGAAGCTTTCTTT. It translates to CAISETANTEAFF.

The sample holds many counts of this clonotype. V and J are TRBV2 and TRBJ2-4; D may be TRBD2 (6 bases). The germline V gene has CDR1 SNHLY and CDR2 FYNNEI. The CDR3 spans 15 residues. Trimming took off 1 base at V and 1 base at J, with 8 bases between the two ends. The CDR3, as DNA: TGTGCCAGCAGTGAAGTTGGAGGGGCCAAAAACATTCAGTACTTC. It is translated as CASSEVGGAKNIQYF. Supplemented by reference TRBV2 and TRBJ2-4, the full variable domain reads EPEVTQTPSHQVTQMGQEVILRCVPISNHLYFYWYRQILGQKVEFLVSFYNNEISEKSEIFDDQFSVERPDGSNFTLKIRSTKLEDSAMYFCASSEVGGAKNIQYFGAGTRLSVL.

This clonotype was seen a handful of times. A much bigger clone sits one base away, suggesting this may be a read error. The rearrangement uses TRBV7-2 and TRBJ2-7; D call uncertain. Germline values: CDR1 SGHTA, CDR2 FQGNSA. V lost 4 bases and J 7 bases, leaving 11 bases between the germline ends. This CDR3 is built from 12 residues. This chain's CDR3 is CASSSLAGEQYF. The DNA for the CDR3 is TGTGCCAGCAGCTCACTTGCCGGGGAGCAGTACTTC.

Many counts were recorded for this clonotype. The rearrangement links TRBV20-1 to TRBJ2-1, with 12 bases lining up with TRBD2. Germline V gene data show CDR1 as DFQATT and CDR2 as SNEGSKA (reference sequence). The CDR3 is 13 amino acids. V trimming: 0 bases; J trimming: 10 bases; junction bases outside the gene matches: 1. The CDR3 sequence: CSARETSGREQFF. In DNA form, the CDR3 reads TGCAGTGCTAGAGAAACTAGCGGGAGGGAGCAGTTCTTC.

V usage is TRBV6-4 and J usage is TRBJ2-6, with a tentative D call TRBD1 (7 bases). CDR3 length equals 15 residues. V lost 6 bases, J lost 4 bases, and 13 bases lay in between. Germline assignment: CDR1 MRHNA and CDR2 SNTAGT. For the CDR3, the DNA is TGTGCCAGCAGGGAGGGGGCAGCCGGGGCCAACGTCCTGACTTTC. It translates to CASREGAAGANVLTF.

At least ten counts were recorded for this clonotype. The chain joins TRBV29-1 to TRBJ2-5; D call uncertain. This CDR3 spans 10 amino acids. CDR1 SQVTM and CDR2 ANQGSEA come from the germline V gene. Between the trimmed V and J ends, which lost 4 bases and 5 bases, there was a span of 5 bases. DNA for the CDR3: TGCAGCGTTGTACATGAGACCCAGTACTTC. Protein: CSVVHETQYF.

Comment on this clonotype: Mismatch with germline at one junction end may stem from a read error. This chain joins TRBV6-5 and TRBJ2-6; the D gene is possibly TRBD1 (6 bases). CDR1 and CDR2 (germline): MNHEY, SVGAGI. This CDR3 is 14 amino acids long. The CDR3 spells CAGSYSAGDNTEAF. CDR3 coding DNA: TGTGCCGGCAGTTACTCAGCAGGGGACAACACTGAAGCTTTC.

This clonotype has ten or more counts. This rearrangement joins TRBV20-1 to TRBJ1-1; no definite D call. Germline CDR1 and CDR2: DFQATT and SNEGSKA (reference sequence). This CDR3 is built from 15 residues. Trimming left V 5 bases short and J 1 base short, with 17 bases between. Here the CDR3 DNA reads TGCAGTGCTGGCGGGAGAGGAGGGCCGAACACTGAAGCTTTCTTT. It yields the protein CSAGGRGGPNTEAFF.

A word on this clonotype: At one end, the junction sequence differs from germline, possibly due to a read error. The CDR3, as DNA: TGCAGCGGCTCGGGGTCAAACCCCTACGAGCAGCACTTC. This translates into CSGSGSNPYEQHF. This rearrangement joins TRBV29-1 to TRBJ2-7, with D maybe TRBD2 (5 bases). The CDR3 is made up of 13 amino acids. Germline V gene sequence: CDR1 SQVTM, CDR2 ANQGSEA.

This clonotype was picked up a small number of times. Just one base apart from a much larger clone, this may be a read error. The conserved phenylalanine or tryptophan is not found at the CDR3 terminus, so this likely reflects a read error. This chain joins TRBV13 and TRBJ2-5, with 7 bases lining up with TRBD2. CDR1 is PRHDT, CDR2 FYEKMQ, per germline (reference sequence). V trimming: 2 bases; J trimming: 5 bases; junction bases outside the gene matches: 5. The CDR3 is 14 residues long. CDR3 sequence: CASSLIGLGETQYL. The CDR3, as DNA: TGTGCCAGCAGCTTAATTGGACTAGGGGAGACCCAGTACCTC.

The rearrangement links TRBV6-4 to TRBJ2-1; 7 nucleotides align to TRBD2. CDR1 is MRHNA, CDR2 SNTAGT, per germline. There are 14 residues in the CDR3. After removal of 6 bases from V and 4 bases from J, the junction contained 6 bases not matched to a gene. CDR3: CASRRSGEYNEQFF. The CDR3 nucleotides read TGTGCCAGCAGGAGGAGCGGGGAGTACAATGAGCAGTTCTTC.

In its sample, this clonotype was seen many times. The chain carries TRBV12-3 or TRBV12-4 and TRBJ2-3, with 10 bases fitting TRBD2. CDR3 length: 15 amino acids. Unmatched junction bases numbered 13, after V lost 10 bases and J lost 6 bases. CDR3 residues: CATKPKAGGPDTQYF. Here the CDR3 DNA reads TGTGCCACCAAACCTAAAGCGGGAGGGCCGGATACGCAGTATTTT.

This clonotype was observed at least ten times. V and J are TRBV5-6 and TRBJ2-1; D not certain. Deletions cut 0 bases from V and 2 bases from J, with 9 bases between. Germline CDR1 and CDR2: SGHDT and YYEEEE. The CDR3 has 15 residues. The CDR3 DNA follows: TGTGCCAGCAGCTTGGCGGCAGTTCCCTACAATGAGCAGTTCTTC. As protein: CASSLAAVPYNEQFF.

On this clonotype itself: A read error may be the cause here, since a much bigger clone is one base away. The chain carries TRBV10-3 and TRBJ1-1, with D possibly matching TRBD1 (6 bases). The V end lost 5 bases, the J end lost 0 bases, and 13 bases lay between the germline ends. Germline V gives CDR1 ENHRY, CDR2 SYGVKD. The CDR3 sequence is 15 residues long. In nucleotides, the CDR3 is TGTGCCATCAGTTATTCTACAGGGTTGAACACTGAAGCTTTCTTT. Translated, it gives CAISYSTGLNTEAFF.

About this clonotype: This may arise from a read error, as a much more abundant clone is one base away. The chain's CDR3 is CASSQAAGGTIETQYF. CDR3 sequence (DNA): TGCGCCAGCAGCCAAGCTGCGGGGGGGACGATAGAGACCCAGTACTTC. The chain combines TRBV7-2 with TRBJ2-5, with 9 positions matching TRBD2. CDR3 length: 16 residues. Germline V gene lookup returns CDR1 SGHTA and CDR2 FQGNSA.

This clonotype was counted many times. V is TRBV5-1 and J is TRBJ2-6, with D unresolved. The germline gives CDR1 SGHRS, CDR2 YFSETQ. This CDR3 contains 17 residues. V was trimmed by 0 bases and J by 0 bases, leaving 10 bases between them. In nucleotides, the CDR3 is TGCGCCAGCAGCTTGGTGGGCGAGAACTCTGGGGCCAACGTCCTGACTTTC. Protein: CASSLVGENSGANVLTF.

This clonotype was seen many times. V gene TRBV7-6 combines with J gene TRBJ2-1; a possible D gene is TRBD2 (5 bases). Germline CDR1 is SGHVS and CDR2 is FNYEAQ. This CDR3 comprises 15 residues. Trimming pared 5 bases from V and 2 bases from J, leaving 13 bases between. As DNA, the CDR3 is TGTGCCAGCAGCCCTTCTGAGGGTCCCTACAATGAGCAGTTCTTC. Amino acids: CASSPSEGPYNEQFF.

This clonotype appeared a single time. Sequence at one end of the junction differs from germline and may be a read error. This chain connects TRBV19 to TRBJ1-2, with unresolved D. The germline V gene encodes CDR1 LNHDA and CDR2 SQIVND (reference sequence). The CDR3 is made up of 11 amino acids. CDR3 nucleotide sequence: TGTGCCAGCGAGGAGGGCTATGGCTACATCTTC. It codes for CASEEGYGYIF.

J is TRBJ2-3 and V is TRBV24-1; the match to TRBD2 covers 11 bases. CDR1 and CDR2 from the germline V gene are KGHDR and SFDVKD. Trimming removed 4 bases from V and 11 bases from J; junction bases left unmatched: 13. This CDR3 contains 16 residues. The CDR3 nucleotides are TGTGCCACCAGTGACCCGACTAGCGGGGCTTACAATGAGCAGTATTTT. Encoded protein: CATSDPTSGAYNEQYF.

This clonotype was counted ten times or more. The genes are TRBV6-6 and TRBJ2-7; D unresolved. The CDR3 has 14 amino acids. V was trimmed by 3 bases and J by 2 bases, leaving 11 bases between them. Germline CDR1 MNHNY, CDR2 SVGAGI (reference sequence). The CDR3 coding sequence is TGTGCCAGCAGTTATCAGGCAGGTGCCTACGAGCAGTACTTC. It yields the protein CASSYQAGAYEQYF.